These 16 T cell receptor beta chains were sequenced from one sample in a study of patients and donors after allogeneic stem cell transplantation. TCRdb analysed the RT-PCR reads with MiXCR anew, one entry per CDR3 protein. The profile shows 200,000 to 250,000 distinct CDR3 sequences, 14% of them singletons. The sample comprised blood, either unsorted or a sorted T cell fraction (not recorded which). The receptors were sampled from a human donor who was either an allogeneic HSCT recipient or a stem cell or donor lymphocyte infusion donor (not recorded which). It is not recorded whose cells these are; they may come from a transplant donor.

This clonotype was recorded a few times. J is TRBJ1-2 and V is TRBV7-9; D ambiguous. CDR1 and CDR2 from the germline V gene are SEHNR and FQNEAQ (reference sequence). Deletions cut 1 base from V and 8 bases from J, with 17 bases between. The CDR3 loop spans 15 amino acids. The CDR3 protein is CASSLEEGTSRGYTF. The CDR3 DNA reads as TGTGCCAGCAGCTTAGAAGAGGGCACCTCTCGGGGCTACACCTTC.

This clonotype was recorded a few times. V and J are TRBV5-4 and TRBJ1-2; D remains ambiguous. The V gene's germline CDR1 is SGHNT and CDR2 YYREEE (reference sequence). CDR3 length: 11 residues. V lost 7 bases and J 4 bases, leaving 8 bases between the germline ends. For the CDR3, the DNA is TGTGCCAGCGGAACCGGCTATGGCTACACCTTC. Its protein product is CASGTGYGYTF.

This clonotype showed up just a few times. CDR3 nucleotide sequence: TGCGCCAGCAGCCAAGTTCAGAGCTCTGGAAACACCATATATTTT. This translates into CASSQVQSSGNTIYF. The chain employs TRBV4-3 and TRBJ1-3; no reliable D call. The germline V and J ends were trimmed by 1 base and 0 bases, with 7 bases remaining between them. Germline lookup yields CDR1 LGHNA and CDR2 YSLEER. The CDR3 contains 15 residues.

This clonotype was seen at least ten times. The gene calls are TRBV10-3 and TRBJ1-5, with 9 bases that match TRBD1. Germline lookup yields CDR1 ENHRY and CDR2 SYGVKD. V lost 10 bases, J lost 2 bases, and 6 bases stayed unmatched. CDR3 length equals 14 residues. The CDR3 loop reads CATRGDRGNQPQHF. DNA of the CDR3: TGTGCCACCAGGGGGGACAGGGGCAATCAGCCCCAGCATTTT.

The chain has TRBV5-1 and TRBJ2-1; D is unclear. Trimming stripped 1 base from V and 8 bases from J, with 16 bases between. Germline V gene lookup returns CDR1 SGHRS and CDR2 YFSETQ. The CDR3 totals 15 residues. CDR3 amino acids: CASSLQGSFMDEQFF. As DNA, the CDR3 is TGCGCCAGCAGCTTGCAAGGGTCGTTTATGGATGAGCAGTTCTTC.

This clonotype was seen repeatedly, ten times or more. V gene TRBV5-1 combines with J gene TRBJ1-4, with no clear D. The length of the CDR3 is 15 residues. CDR1 is SGHRS and CDR2 is YFSETQ in the germline V gene. Trimming stripped 4 bases from V and 7 bases from J, with 17 bases between. The CDR3, as DNA: TGCGCCAGCAGCCCGACGCAGGTGGCTAGTGAAAAACTGTTTTTT. Its translation: CASSPTQVASEKLFF.

This clonotype was detected ten times or more. The chain links TRBV24-1 to TRBJ2-3; tentative D call: TRBD2 (7 bases). The germline V and J ends were trimmed by 6 bases and 2 bases, with 14 bases remaining between them. This CDR3 region has 15 residues. Germline assignment: CDR1 KGHDR and CDR2 SFDVKD. CDR3 residues: CATSKRGGHTDTQYF. The DNA of the CDR3 is TGTGCCACCAGTAAGAGGGGGGGCCACACAGATACGCAGTATTTT.

The chain employs TRBV28 and TRBJ1-1; 8 bases are shared with TRBD1. The length of the CDR3 is 13 residues. Unmatched junction bases numbered 7, after V lost 5 bases and J lost 8 bases. CDR1 and CDR2 (germline): MDHEN, SYDVKM. Here the CDR3 DNA reads TGTGCCAGCAGTCCCGGACAGGGTTCGGAAGCTTTCTTT. As protein: CASSPGQGSEAFF.

This chain joins TRBV3-1 and TRBJ2-5, with D perhaps TRBD2 (6 bases). The CDR3 covers 15 residues. The germline CDR1 and CDR2 sequences are LGHDT and YNNKEL (reference sequence). With 0 bases removed from V and 5 bases from J, the gap between germline ends came to 13 bases. This CDR3 reads CASSQEGLLAETQYF. In nucleotides, the CDR3 is TGTGCCAGCAGCCAAGAAGGTCTCCTAGCGGAGACCCAGTACTTC.

V and J are TRBV6-1 and TRBJ2-2, with D perhaps being TRBD1 or TRBD2 (6 bases each). Germline V gene data show CDR1 as MNHNS and CDR2 as SASEGT. Trimming took 7 bases from V and 5 from J, leaving 14 bases between them. The length of the CDR3 is 14 residues. Here the CDR3 reads CASKGGLGTGELFF. CDR3 DNA sequence: TGTGCCAGCAAAGGGGGGCTTGGGACCGGGGAGCTGTTTTTT.

This chain links TRBV20-1 with TRBJ2-7, with D perhaps TRBD2 (6 bases). The CDR3 runs 14 residues. The V end was cut by 3 bases, the J end by 0 bases, with 12 bases between. CDR1 is DFQATT, CDR2 SNEGSKA, per germline (reference sequence). The CDR3 here is CSARPSVSSYEQYF. CDR3 nucleotide sequence: TGCAGTGCTAGGCCTAGCGTGAGCTCCTACGAGCAGTACTTC.

The V call is TRBV4-3, the J call TRBJ1-2, with D unclear. The germline V and J ends were trimmed by 4 bases and 2 bases, with 14 bases remaining between them. This CDR3 is 15 amino acids long. CDR1 LGHNA and CDR2 YSLEER come from the germline V gene. The CDR3 nucleotides are TGCGCCAGCAGCCCCGGTCCCAATCTAAACTATGGCTACACCTTC. Translated: CASSPGPNLNYGYTF.

This clonotype appeared many times. The gene calls are TRBV5-1 and TRBJ2-3; D unresolved. Per germline, CDR1 SGHRS and CDR2 YFSETQ. The CDR3 length is 15 residues. Trimming took off 0 bases at V and 2 bases at J, with 10 bases between the two ends. CDR3 nucleotides: TGCGCCAGCAGCTTGGGGGCGGTCCCCACAGATACGCAGTATTTT. Its translation: CASSLGAVPTDTQYF. The variable domain in full, with the rest retrieved from reference TRBV5-1 and TRBJ2-3, is KAGVTQTPRYLIKTRGQQVTLSCSPISGHRSVSWYQQTPGQGLQFLFEYFSETQRNKGNFPGRFSGRQFSNSRSEMNVSTLELGDSALYLCASSLGAVPTDTQYFGPGTRLTVL.

The genes are TRBV2 and TRBJ2-7, with D possibly matching TRBD2 (6 bases). Trimming cost V 6 bases and J 1 base, with 16 bases left between them. The CDR3 sequence is 15 residues long. The germline CDR1 and CDR2 sequences are SNHLY and FYNNEI. DNA of the CDR3: TGTGCCAGCAGCTCTCTCGCGGGGAGGTCCTACGAGCAGTACTTC. Translated, it gives CASSSLAGRSYEQYF.

J is TRBJ2-3 and V is TRBV21-1. TRBV21-1 is a pseudogene locus. CDR3 length: 13 amino acids. Here the CDR3 reads CASKVGRTDTQYF. In DNA, the CDR3 is TGTGCCAGCAAAGTCGGTCGCACAGATACGCAGTATTTT.

This clonotype was detected only a few times. The chain employs TRBV18 and TRBJ2-5; no clear D. Germline V gives CDR1 KGHSH, CDR2 LQKENI. Between the trimmed V and J ends, which lost 3 bases and 2 bases, there was a span of 13 bases. There are 15 residues in the CDR3. The CDR3: CASSPVRNGQETQYF. Here the CDR3 DNA reads TGTGCCAGCTCACCGGTGCGGAATGGGCAAGAGACCCAGTACTTC.